This TCR beta chain emerged from a study of T cells in localized non-small cell lung cancer. The CDR3 runs 15 residues. The V gene's germline CDR1 is SGHAT and CDR2 FQNNGV. V dropped 0 bases and J dropped 4 bases, with 10 bases sitting between them. Sequenced by immunoSEQ multiplex PCR; TCRdb stores in-frame clones only, minus some. In the table there are tens of thousands of clones, approximately 85% of which are singletons. Specimen: peripheral blood, collected before any cancer treatment. This receptor was taken from a female donor at least 60 years old with stage I lung adenocarcinoma. This chain links TRBV11-2 with TRBJ1-5, with D unclear. CDR3 in DNA: TGTGCCAGCAGCTTAGACAGGCTGCCTAATCAGCCCCAGCATTTT. Residues: CASSLDRLPNQPQHF.